Below, 2 T cell receptor beta chains from the same sample are listed, as sequenced in a study of blood T cell repertoires in COVID-19. The method was immunoSEQ multiplex PCR; TCRdb's version includes in-frame clones alone and lacks a portion of them. Among some 200,000 clones listed, under 95% were seen once. The material sequenced was peripheral blood. All receptors come from a man under 40 with acute or convalescent COVID-19.

The V and J genes are TRBV27 and TRBJ1-1; no clear D. Germline V gene data show CDR1 as MNHEY and CDR2 as SMNVEV (reference sequence). The V end lost 7 bases, the J end lost 0 bases, and 15 bases lay between the germline ends. The CDR3 runs to 15 residues. The CDR3 nucleotides read TGTGCCAGCATTCTGAGAGGAGAAATGAACACTGAAGCTTTCTTT. Amino acid sequence: CASILRGEMNTEAFF.

The chain employs TRBV30 and TRBJ2-2, with a possible D match to TRBD1 (6 bases). The CDR3 is made up of 15 amino acids. Germline CDR1 reads GTSNPN; CDR2 reads SVGIG (reference sequence). The V gene lost 7 bases and the J gene lost 5 bases, with 20 bases spanning the gap. CDR3 sequence reads: CASDRAGVGTGELFF. In DNA form, the CDR3 reads TGTGCCTCGGACCGGGCAGGGGTGGGGACCGGGGAGCTGTTTTTT.